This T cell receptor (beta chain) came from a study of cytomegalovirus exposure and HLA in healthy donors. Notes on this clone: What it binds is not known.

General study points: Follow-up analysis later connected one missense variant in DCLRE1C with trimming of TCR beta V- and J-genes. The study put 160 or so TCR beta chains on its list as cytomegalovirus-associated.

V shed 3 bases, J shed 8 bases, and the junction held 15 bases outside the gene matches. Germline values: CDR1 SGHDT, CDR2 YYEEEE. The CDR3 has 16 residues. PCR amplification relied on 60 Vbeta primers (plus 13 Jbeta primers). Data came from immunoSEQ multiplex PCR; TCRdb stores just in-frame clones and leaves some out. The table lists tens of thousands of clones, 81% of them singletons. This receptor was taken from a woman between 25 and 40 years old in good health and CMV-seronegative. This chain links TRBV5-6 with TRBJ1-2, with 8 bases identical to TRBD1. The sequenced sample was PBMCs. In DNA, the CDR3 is TGTGCCAGCAGCTCCCCCTTAAGGCAGGGGGCTAAAGGCTACACCTTC. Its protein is CASSSPLRQGAKGYTF.